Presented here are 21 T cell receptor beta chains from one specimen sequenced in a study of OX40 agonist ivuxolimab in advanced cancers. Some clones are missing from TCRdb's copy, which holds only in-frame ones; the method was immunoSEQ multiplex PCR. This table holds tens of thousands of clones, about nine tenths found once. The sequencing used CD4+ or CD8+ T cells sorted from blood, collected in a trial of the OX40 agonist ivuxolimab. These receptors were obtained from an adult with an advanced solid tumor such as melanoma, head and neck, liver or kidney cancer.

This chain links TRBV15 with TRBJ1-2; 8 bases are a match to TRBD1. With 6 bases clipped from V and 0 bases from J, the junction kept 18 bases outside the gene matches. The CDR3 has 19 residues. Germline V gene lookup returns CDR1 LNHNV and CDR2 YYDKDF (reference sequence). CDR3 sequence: CATRPEDGTGPSANYGYTF. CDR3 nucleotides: TGTGCCACCAGGCCAGAAGACGGGACAGGTCCGTCGGCTAACTATGGCTACACCTTC.

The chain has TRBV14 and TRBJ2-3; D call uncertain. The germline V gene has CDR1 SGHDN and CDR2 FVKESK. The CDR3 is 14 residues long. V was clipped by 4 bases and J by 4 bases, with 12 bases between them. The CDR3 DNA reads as TGTGCCAGCAGCCCCACCGCCCGTGCAGATACGCAGTATTTT. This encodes CASSPTARADTQYF.

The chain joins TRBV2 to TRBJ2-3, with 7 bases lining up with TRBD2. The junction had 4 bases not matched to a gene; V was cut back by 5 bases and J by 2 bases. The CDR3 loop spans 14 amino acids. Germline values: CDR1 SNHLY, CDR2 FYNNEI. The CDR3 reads CASSSGIYTDTQYF. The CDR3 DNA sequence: TGTGCCAGCAGTAGCGGGATTTACACAGATACGCAGTATTTT.

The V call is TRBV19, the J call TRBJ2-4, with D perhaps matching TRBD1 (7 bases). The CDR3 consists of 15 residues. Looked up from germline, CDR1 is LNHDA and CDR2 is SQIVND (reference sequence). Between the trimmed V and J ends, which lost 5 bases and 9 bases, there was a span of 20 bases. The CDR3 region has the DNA TGTGCCAGTAGTCCCGCGGGACAGTCATCCGGCATTCAGTACTTC. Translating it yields CASSPAGQSSGIQYF.

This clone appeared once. Here the CDR3 reads CASSVAGEGWTGELFF. Here the CDR3 DNA reads TGTGCCAGCAGTGTAGCGGGAGAGGGTTGGACCGGGGAGCTGTTTTTT. This chain joins TRBV2 and TRBJ2-2; 9 positions agree with TRBD2. This CDR3 has 16 residues. The V gene's germline CDR1 is SNHLY and CDR2 FYNNEI. Unmatched junction bases numbered 8, after V lost 4 bases and J lost 5 bases.

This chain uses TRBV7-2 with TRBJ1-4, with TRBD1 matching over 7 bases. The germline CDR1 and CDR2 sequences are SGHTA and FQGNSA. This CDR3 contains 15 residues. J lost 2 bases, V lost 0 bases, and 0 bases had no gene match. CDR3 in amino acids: CASSLARGTNEKLFF. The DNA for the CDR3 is TGTGCCAGCAGCTTAGCCAGGGGGACTAATGAAAAACTGTTTTTT.

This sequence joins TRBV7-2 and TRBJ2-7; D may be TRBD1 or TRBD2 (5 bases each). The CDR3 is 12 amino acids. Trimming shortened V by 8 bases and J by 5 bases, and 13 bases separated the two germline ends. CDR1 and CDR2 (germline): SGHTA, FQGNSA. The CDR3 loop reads CASGTSEDEQYF. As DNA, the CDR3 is TGTGCCAGCGGGACCTCAGAGGACGAGCAGTACTTC.

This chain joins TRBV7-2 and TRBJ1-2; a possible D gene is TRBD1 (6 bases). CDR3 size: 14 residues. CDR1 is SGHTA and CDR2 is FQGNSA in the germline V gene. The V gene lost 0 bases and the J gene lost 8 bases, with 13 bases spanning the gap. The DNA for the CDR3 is TGTGCCAGCAGCTTAGCCGGGGGCCCCGACGGCTACACCTTC. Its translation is CASSLAGGPDGYTF.

The CDR3 protein is CASSRDRASGELFF. Here the CDR3 DNA reads TGTGCCAGCAGCCGGGACAGGGCGTCCGGGGAGCTGTTTTTT. This chain connects TRBV7-3 to TRBJ2-2; 9 bases agree with TRBD1. The CDR3 extends over 14 amino acids. Trimming took 5 bases from V and 6 from J; bases not matched to a gene: 4. Per germline, CDR1 SGHTA and CDR2 FQGTGA.

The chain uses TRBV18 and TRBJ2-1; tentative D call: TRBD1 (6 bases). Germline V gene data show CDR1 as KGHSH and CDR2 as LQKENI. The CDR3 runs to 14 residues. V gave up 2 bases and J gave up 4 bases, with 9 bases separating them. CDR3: CASSPGGIYNEQFF. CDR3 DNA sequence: TGTGCCAGCTCACCAGGGGGCATATACAATGAGCAGTTCTTC.

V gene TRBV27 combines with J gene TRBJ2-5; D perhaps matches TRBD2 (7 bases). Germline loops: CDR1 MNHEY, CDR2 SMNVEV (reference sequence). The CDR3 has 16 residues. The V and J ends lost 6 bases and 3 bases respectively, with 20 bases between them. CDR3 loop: CASSSLGAGEKETQYF. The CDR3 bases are TGTGCCAGCAGCTCGCTGGGGGCGGGGGAAAAAGAGACCCAGTACTTC.

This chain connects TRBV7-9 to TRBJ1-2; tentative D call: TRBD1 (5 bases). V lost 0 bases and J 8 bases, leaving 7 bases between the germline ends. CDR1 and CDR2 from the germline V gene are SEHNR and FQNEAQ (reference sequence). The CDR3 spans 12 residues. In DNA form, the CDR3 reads TGTGCCAGCAGCTTAGCGGGGGACGGCTACACCTTC. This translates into CASSLAGDGYTF.

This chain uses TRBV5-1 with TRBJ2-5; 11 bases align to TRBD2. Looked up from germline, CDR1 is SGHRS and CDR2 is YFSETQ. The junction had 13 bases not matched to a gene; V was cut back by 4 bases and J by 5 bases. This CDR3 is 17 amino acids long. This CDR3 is CASSPRTSGQYFETQYF. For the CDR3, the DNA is TGCGCCAGCAGCCCGCGGACTAGCGGGCAGTATTTTGAGACCCAGTACTTC.

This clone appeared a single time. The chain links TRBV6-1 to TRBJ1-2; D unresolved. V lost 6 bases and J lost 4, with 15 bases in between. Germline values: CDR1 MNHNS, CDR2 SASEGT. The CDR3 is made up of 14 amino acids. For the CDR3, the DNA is TGTGCCAGCAGAAACCGCGCGCCCATCTATGGCTACACCTTC. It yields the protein CASRNRAPIYGYTF.

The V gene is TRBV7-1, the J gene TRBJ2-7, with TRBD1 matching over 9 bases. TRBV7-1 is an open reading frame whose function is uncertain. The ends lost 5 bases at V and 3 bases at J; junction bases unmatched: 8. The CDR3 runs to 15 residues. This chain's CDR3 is CASSPIGTGSYEQYF. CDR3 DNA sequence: TGTGCCAGCAGCCCAATCGGGACAGGGAGCTACGAGCAGTACTTC.

CDR3 in DNA: TGTGCCAGTCAACCCCCAGGCACAGATACGCAGTATTTT. Protein product: CASQPPGTDTQYF. The chain carries TRBV19 and TRBJ2-3; D gene ambiguous. This CDR3 comprises 13 residues. Trimming took 8 bases from V and 1 from J, leaving 10 bases between them. Germline V gene data show CDR1 as LNHDA and CDR2 as SQIVND (reference sequence).

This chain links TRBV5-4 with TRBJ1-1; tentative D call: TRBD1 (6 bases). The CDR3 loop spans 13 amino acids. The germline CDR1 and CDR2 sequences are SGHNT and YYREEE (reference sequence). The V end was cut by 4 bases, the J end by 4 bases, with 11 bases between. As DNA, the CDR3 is TGTGCCAGCAGCGGCGGGACAATCACTGAAGCTTTCTTT. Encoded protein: CASSGGTITEAFF. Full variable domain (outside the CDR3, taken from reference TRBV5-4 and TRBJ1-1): ETGVTQSPTHLIKTRGQQVTLRCSSQSGHNTVSWYQQALGQGPQFIFQYYREEENGRGNFPPRFSGLQFPNYSSELNVNALELDDSALYLCASSGGTITEAFFGQGTRLTVV.

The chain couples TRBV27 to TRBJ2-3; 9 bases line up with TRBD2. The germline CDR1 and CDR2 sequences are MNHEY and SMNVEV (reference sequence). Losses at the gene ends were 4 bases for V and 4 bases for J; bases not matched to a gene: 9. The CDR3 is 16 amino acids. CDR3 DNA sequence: TGTGCCAGCAGTTCCAACCTAGCGGGGACCGCAGATACGCAGTATTTT. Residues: CASSSNLAGTADTQYF.

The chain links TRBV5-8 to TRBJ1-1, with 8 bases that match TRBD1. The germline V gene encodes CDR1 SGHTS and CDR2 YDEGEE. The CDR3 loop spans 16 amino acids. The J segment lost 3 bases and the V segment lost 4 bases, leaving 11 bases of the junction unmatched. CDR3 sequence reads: CASSAYRGVSHTEAFF. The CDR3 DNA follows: TGTGCCAGCAGCGCCTACAGGGGGGTGAGTCACACTGAAGCTTTCTTT.

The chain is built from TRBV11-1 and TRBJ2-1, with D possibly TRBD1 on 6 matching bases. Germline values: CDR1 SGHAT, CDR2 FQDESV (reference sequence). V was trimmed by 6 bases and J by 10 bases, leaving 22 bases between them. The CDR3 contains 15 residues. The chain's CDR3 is CASSQLGGARGEQFF. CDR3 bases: TGTGCCAGCAGTCAACTCGGAGGTGCGAGGGGGGAGCAGTTCTTC.

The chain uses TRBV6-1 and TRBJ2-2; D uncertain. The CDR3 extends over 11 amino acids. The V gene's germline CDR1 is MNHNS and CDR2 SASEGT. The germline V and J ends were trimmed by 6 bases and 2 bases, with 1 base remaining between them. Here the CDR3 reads CASRNTGELFF. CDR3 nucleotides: TGTGCCAGCAGAAACACCGGGGAGCTGTTTTTT.